These 28 T cell receptor beta chains were sequenced from one sample in a study of vaccination and CD4 T cells after COVID-19. MiXCR, run by TCRdb on the PCR reads, gives a single entry per CDR3 protein. The table includes about 15,000 distinct CDR3 sequences, roughly three fifths detected once. The sample in question was CD4+ T cells from blood, obtained after SARS-CoV-2 vaccination. The receptors originated from a human donor who had recovered from COVID-19.

This chain uses TRBV20-1 with TRBJ1-1, with D perhaps matching TRBD1 (6 bases). Trimming shortened V by 5 bases and J by 6 bases, and 16 bases separated the two germline ends. CDR3 length: 13 residues. Looked up from germline, CDR1 is DFQATT and CDR2 is SNEGSKA (reference sequence). For the CDR3, the DNA is TGCAGTGCTCTCCGGACAGCGGCCGCTGAAGCTTTCTTT. This sequence encodes CSALRTAAAEAFF.

The chain is built from TRBV19 and TRBJ2-2; possible D gene TRBD1, 6 bases. This CDR3 has 15 amino acids. V shed 5 bases and J shed 2 bases, with 12 bases lying between them. CDR1 is LNHDA and CDR2 is SQIVND in the germline V gene (reference sequence). CDR3 DNA sequence: TGTGCCAGTAGTGGGCAAGGGGGAAACACCGGGGAGCTGTTTTTT. Encoded protein: CASSGQGGNTGELFF.

V is TRBV6-1 and J is TRBJ1-1; D uncertain. Trimming took off 6 bases at V and 4 bases at J, with 6 bases between the two ends. Germline V gene data show CDR1 as MNHNS and CDR2 as SASEGT. The CDR3 extends over 11 amino acids. This CDR3 is CASRPITEAFF. The CDR3 DNA sequence: TGTGCCAGCAGGCCGATCACTGAAGCTTTCTTT.

This clonotype was recorded a few times. The rearrangement joins TRBV6-1 to TRBJ2-1, with 7 bases that match TRBD1. Trimming at V came to 7 bases and at J to 7 bases, leaving 7 bases not matched to a gene. CDR1 and CDR2 from the germline V gene are MNHNS and SASEGT. The CDR3 extends over 13 amino acids. CDR3 region: CASTRGLWNEQFF. Here the CDR3 DNA reads TGTGCCAGCACTAGGGGGCTGTGGAATGAGCAGTTCTTC.

This sequence joins TRBV12-3 or TRBV12-4 and TRBJ1-5; D call uncertain. The CDR3 sequence is 13 residues long. V dropped 5 bases and J dropped 6 bases, with 11 bases sitting between them. The CDR3 DNA is TGTGCCAGCAGTGCGGCGGGAGGTCAGCCCCAGCATTTT. This translates into CASSAAGGQPQHF.

The chain carries TRBV5-1 and TRBJ1-4; a possible D gene is TRBD1 (6 bases). In germline, CDR1 is SGHRS, CDR2 YFSETQ. V gave up 5 bases and J gave up 3 bases, with 8 bases separating them. This CDR3 spans 13 amino acids. CDR3 coding DNA: TGCGCCAGCAGAGGACAGCCTAATGAAAAACTGTTTTTT. Encoded protein: CASRGQPNEKLFF.

J is TRBJ2-2 and V is TRBV11-2; 8 bases map to TRBD2. CDR1 is SGHAT, CDR2 FQNNGV, per germline. The CDR3 has 15 amino acids. Trimming cost V 4 bases and J 5 bases; bases outside gene matches: 6. In DNA form, the CDR3 reads TGTGCCAGCAGCTCCCGCCCGGGGGGGACCGGGGAGCTGTTTTTT. Translating gives CASSSRPGGTGELFF.

V and J are TRBV6-5 and TRBJ2-5, with D hard to call. The ends were cut back, 1 base at V and 3 bases at J, with 3 bases in the middle. The CDR3 covers 12 residues. The V gene's germline CDR1 is MNHEY and CDR2 SVGAGI. The CDR3 sequence: CASSYWEETQYF. In DNA, the CDR3 is TGTGCCAGCAGTTACTGGGAAGAGACCCAGTACTTC.

CDR3 DNA sequence: TGCAGTGCTAGAGAAGCGGGCGGGGCAAACACCGGGGAGCTGTTTTTT. Amino acid sequence: CSAREAGGANTGELFF. The chain joins TRBV20-1 to TRBJ2-2; TRBD2 is a possible D gene (6 bases). CDR1 and CDR2 (germline): DFQATT, SNEGSKA (reference sequence). The CDR3 loop spans 16 amino acids. V lost 0 bases to trimming and J lost 2 bases, with 13 bases between them.

The chain combines TRBV6-1 with TRBJ1-1; the D is unclear. Germline V gives CDR1 MNHNS, CDR2 SASEGT. The CDR3 extends over 13 amino acids. The V end was cut by 7 bases, the J end by 7 bases, with 16 bases between. Written as DNA, the CDR3 is TGTGCCAGCAAGGTAACACAGAACTTTGAAGCTTTCTTT. This encodes CASKVTQNFEAFF.

The table lists this clonotype with a few counts. The chain combines TRBV20-1 with TRBJ2-5; D possibly matches TRBD1 or TRBD2 (6 bases each). Between the trimmed V and J ends, which lost 4 bases and 4 bases, there was a span of 28 bases. CDR3 length: 18 amino acids. In germline, CDR1 is DFQATT, CDR2 SNEGSKA (reference sequence). Here the CDR3 DNA reads TGCAGTGCTACCGACTGGGGGGCCCATGGGGGAGACCGAGAGACCCAGTACTTC. As protein: CSATDWGAHGGDRETQYF.

This clonotype has a single count. The J gene is TRBJ2-1, the V gene TRBV6-2 or TRBV6-3; D remains ambiguous. The V and J ends lost 6 bases and 10 bases respectively, with 10 bases between them. This CDR3 is 11 amino acids long. The germline CDR1 and CDR2 sequences are MNHEY and SVGEGT. CDR3 sequence: CASRGWGEQFF. CDR3 coding DNA: TGTGCCAGCAGGGGCTGGGGAGAGCAGTTCTTC.

This rearrangement joins TRBV6-1 to TRBJ1-5, with TRBD1 identical over 10 bases. Germline lookup yields CDR1 MNHNS and CDR2 SASEGT. V lost 5 bases, J lost 3 bases, and 7 bases stayed unmatched. This CDR3 spans 16 amino acids. The CDR3 spells CASSPSGTGDNQPQHF. DNA for the CDR3: TGTGCCAGCAGTCCCTCCGGGACAGGGGACAATCAGCCCCAGCATTTT.

The CDR3 coding sequence is TGTGCCAGTAGTAAACGGGGACAGGGGGGAGTAAATGAGCAGTTCTTC. Encoded protein: CASSKRGQGGVNEQFF. The rearrangement joins TRBV19 to TRBJ2-1, with TRBD1 identical over 11 bases. After removal of 4 bases from V and 7 bases from J, the junction contained 9 bases not matched to a gene. CDR1 is LNHDA, CDR2 SQIVND, per germline (reference sequence). The length of the CDR3 is 16 residues.

The chain couples TRBV20-1 to TRBJ1-2; 7 bases are a match to TRBD1. The CDR3 runs to 12 residues. Germline V gives CDR1 DFQATT, CDR2 SNEGSKA (reference sequence). The V segment lost 5 bases and the J segment 6 bases; nucleotides outside the gene matches: 6. Written as DNA, the CDR3 is TGCAGTGCTGATAGACAGGGTGATGGCTACACCTTC. It specifies CSADRQGDGYTF.

The rearrangement uses TRBV7-9 and TRBJ1-2; D is ambiguous. The CDR3 has 13 residues. V lost 5 bases and J 0 bases, leaving 7 bases between the germline ends. Germline V CDR1 and CDR2: SEHNR, FQNEAQ (reference sequence). This chain's CDR3 is CASSQAANYGYTF. The CDR3 DNA is TGTGCCAGCAGCCAAGCAGCTAACTATGGCTACACCTTC.

This rearrangement joins TRBV6-5 to TRBJ1-2, with D unresolved. Trimming took off 0 bases at V and 4 bases at J, with 12 bases between the two ends. From germline, CDR1 is MNHEY and CDR2 SVGAGI. The CDR3 extends over 15 amino acids. The CDR3 DNA reads as TGTGCCAGCAGTTACTCTGCCGGTTTTCCCTATGGCTACACCTTC. It specifies CASSYSAGFPYGYTF.

The genes are TRBV20-1 and TRBJ1-6; D unresolved. Germline CDR1 reads DFQATT; CDR2 reads SNEGSKA (reference sequence). V was shortened by 1 base and J by 7 bases, with 11 bases between the two germline ends. CDR3 length: 14 residues. The CDR3 nucleotides read TGCAGTGCTAGAGGCGACCGAATCAATTCACCCCTCCACTTT. This translates into CSARGDRINSPLHF.

The rearrangement joins TRBV10-3 to TRBJ1-1; a possible D gene is TRBD1 (6 bases). Germline CDR1 reads ENHRY; CDR2 reads SYGVKD. V was clipped by 6 bases and J by 1 base, with 12 bases between them. This CDR3 region has 14 residues. In DNA form, the CDR3 reads TGTGCCATCAGCTCAGGGGAAGGGAACACTGAAGCTTTCTTT. Protein product: CAISSGEGNTEAFF.

The chain combines TRBV6-1 with TRBJ1-5, with D unclear. Germline CDR1 MNHNS, CDR2 SASEGT. V lost 4 bases, J lost 4 bases, and 5 bases lay in between. The CDR3 length is 12 residues. The DNA for the CDR3 is TGTGCCAGCAGTGGGGGAAATCAGCCCCAGCATTTT. Its protein product is CASSGGNQPQHF.

This clonotype was detected a few times. The chain uses TRBV21-1 and TRBJ2-7; whether TRBD1, the table's D call, matches the DNA was not checked. TRBV21-1 is described as a pseudogene. The CDR3 runs 15 residues. The chain's CDR3 is CASSSAGDRAYEQYF. The CDR3 region has the DNA TGTGCCAGCAGCTCGGCAGGGGACAGGGCTTACGAGCAGTACTTC.

This clonotype was seen more than once but under ten times. This sequence joins TRBV6-1 and TRBJ1-6; weak D call: TRBD1 (5 bases). This CDR3 is built from 12 residues. Trimming stripped 5 bases from V and 9 bases from J, with 8 bases between. In germline, CDR1 is MNHNS, CDR2 SASEGT. The CDR3 spells CASSPGFSPLHF. The CDR3 DNA reads as TGTGCCAGCAGTCCAGGGTTTTCACCCCTCCACTTT.

The V gene is TRBV27, the J gene TRBJ2-5; D is undetermined. The CDR3 is made up of 14 amino acids. Germline V lookup: CDR1 MNHEY, CDR2 SMNVEV (reference sequence). V dropped 2 bases and J dropped 1 base, with 8 bases sitting between them. The CDR3 coding sequence is TGTGCCAGCAGTTTAAGGGCCTTCCAAGAGACCCAGTACTTC. This gives the protein CASSLRAFQETQYF.

This clonotype was recorded only once. The chain employs TRBV7-2 and TRBJ2-3, with D perhaps being TRBD1 or TRBD2 (5 bases each). CDR1 is SGHTA, CDR2 FQGNSA, per germline. The CDR3 is made up of 16 amino acids. Trimming shortened V by 0 bases and J by 3 bases, and 13 bases separated the two germline ends. The CDR3 reads CASSLALGRATDTQYF. The CDR3 coding sequence is TGTGCCAGCAGCTTAGCGCTGGGGCGGGCAACAGATACGCAGTATTTT. The whole variable domain, remainder taken from reference TRBV7-2 and TRBJ2-3, is GAGVSQSPSNKVTEKGKDVELRCDPISGHTALYWYRQSLGQGLEFLIYFQGNSAPDKSGLPSDRFSAERTGGSVSTLTIQRTQQEDSAVYLCASSLALGRATDTQYFGPGTRLTVL.

The J gene is TRBJ2-7, the V gene TRBV20-1; D uncertain. V was clipped by 5 bases and J by 0 bases, with 17 bases between them. The germline V gene encodes CDR1 DFQATT and CDR2 SNEGSKA (reference sequence). The CDR3 length is 15 residues. The CDR3 bases are TGCAGTGCTCCCGATTCACTAAGGAGCTCCTACGAGCAGTACTTC. It is translated as CSAPDSLRSSYEQYF.

The rearrangement joins TRBV7-9 to TRBJ2-1; D not resolved. The V end was cut by 2 bases, the J end by 9 bases, with 8 bases between. The germline V gene has CDR1 SEHNR and CDR2 FQNEAQ (reference sequence). The CDR3 is made up of 12 amino acids. As DNA, the CDR3 is TGTGCCAGCAGCTTACTAGTCGTTGAGCAGTTCTTC. Its protein is CASSLLVVEQFF.

This clonotype was detected once. This rearrangement joins TRBV20-1 to TRBJ2-7; D may match TRBD1 or TRBD2 (5 bases each). The CDR3 spans 12 residues. Trimming removed 4 bases at V and 3 bases at J, with 10 bases between. CDR1 is DFQATT, CDR2 SNEGSKA, per germline (reference sequence). Here the CDR3 reads CSAMGEIYEQYF. The CDR3 DNA follows: TGCAGTGCTATGGGGGAGATCTACGAGCAGTACTTC.

In nucleotides, the CDR3 is TGTGCCAGCAGCTTGGCGAGCATCAATGAGCAGTTCTTC. Protein product: CASSLASINEQFF. This chain uses TRBV11-2 with TRBJ2-1, with unresolved D. CDR1 and CDR2 from the germline V gene are SGHAT and FQNNGV. CDR3 length: 13 residues. The ends were cut back, 3 bases at V and 6 bases at J, with 9 bases in the middle.